The rows below give T cell receptor beta chains drawn from one sample of a study of blood T cell repertoires in COVID-19. The protocol was immunoSEQ multiplex PCR, while the TCRdb copy is restricted to in-frame clones and leaves out a portion. The sample holds some 60,000 clones, approximately 80% seen once. Sequences were obtained from peripheral blood. Source of these receptors: a man aged 60-69 years with acute or convalescent COVID-19. CDR3s include the opening cysteine and the closing phenylalanine or tryptophan. Fields, in order: V gene, J gene, CDR3 protein.

v_call: TRBV6-1; j_call: TRBJ1-1; cdr3_aa: CASSEARGRTEAFF
v_call: TRBV11-2; j_call: TRBJ2-3; cdr3_aa: CASSLDLGGFGTDTQYF
v_call: TRBV7-3; j_call: TRBJ2-1; cdr3_aa: CASSLDYYNEQFF
v_call: TRBV19; j_call: TRBJ1-1; cdr3_aa: CASSISAVTEAFF
v_call: TRBV20-1; j_call: TRBJ1-2; cdr3_aa: CSAEDRGGYTF
v_call: TRBV21-1; j_call: TRBJ2-1; cdr3_aa: CASSKVSSGTRSYNEQFF
v_call: TRBV5-1; j_call: TRBJ2-1; cdr3_aa: CASTFTGSQYNEQFF
v_call: TRBV7-2; j_call: TRBJ1-3; cdr3_aa: CASSPQGASGNTIYF
v_call: TRBV7-8; j_call: TRBJ2-7; cdr3_aa: CASSARYVADEQYF
v_call: TRBV20-1; j_call: TRBJ2-1; cdr3_aa: CSASTLRSGYNEQFF
v_call: TRBV3-1/TRBV3-2; j_call: TRBJ1-3; cdr3_aa: CASRPRGSGNTIYF
v_call: TRBV3-1/TRBV3-2; j_call: TRBJ1-3; cdr3_aa: CASSQRSGVTGNTIYF
v_call: TRBV3-1/TRBV3-2; j_call: TRBJ1-4; cdr3_aa: CASSQDSGQGVEKLFF
v_call: TRBV27; j_call: TRBJ2-5; cdr3_aa: CASSLRGQETQYF
v_call: TRBV6-1; j_call: TRBJ2-3; cdr3_aa: CASSELAALSTDTQYF
v_call: TRBV11-2; j_call: TRBJ2-5; cdr3_aa: CASSLRSASGGAETQYF
v_call: TRBV18; j_call: TRBJ2-3; cdr3_aa: CASSPPHGGRPDTQYF
v_call: TRBV7-6; j_call: TRBJ2-4; cdr3_aa: CASSSGQDIAKNIQYF
v_call: TRBV19; j_call: TRBJ1-1; cdr3_aa: CASSSRGNTEAFF
v_call: TRBV11-2; j_call: TRBJ1-1; cdr3_aa: CASSPWAQGIGEAFF
v_call: TRBV19; j_call: TRBJ2-7; cdr3_aa: CASSPPPAGGTNEQYF
v_call: TRBV14; j_call: TRBJ2-7; cdr3_aa: CASSPGYEQYF
v_call: TRBV6-1; j_call: TRBJ2-7; cdr3_aa: CASSEDGQGLIYEQYF
v_call: TRBV19; j_call: TRBJ2-6; cdr3_aa: CASSILLRRSGANVLTF
v_call: TRBV19; j_call: TRBJ1-1; cdr3_aa: CASSPPGRGTEAFF
v_call: TRBV3-1/TRBV3-2; j_call: TRBJ1-5; cdr3_aa: CASQGASRGPQHF
v_call: TRBV27; j_call: TRBJ2-7; cdr3_aa: CASSRTTRGYEQYF
v_call: TRBV6-1; j_call: TRBJ2-4; cdr3_aa: CASSEAGRVGAKNIQYF
v_call: TRBV15; j_call: TRBJ2-7; cdr3_aa: CATSRARGAYEQYF
v_call: TRBV29-1; j_call: TRBJ1-2; cdr3_aa: CSVEGRDSLFYGYTF
v_call: TRBV7-6; j_call: TRBJ2-1; cdr3_aa: CASSLAASLAYNEQFF
v_call: TRBV7-2; j_call: TRBJ2-5; cdr3_aa: CASSLLGTGWAQYF
v_call: TRBV27; j_call: TRBJ2-5; cdr3_aa: CASSSITGGNLETQYF
v_call: TRBV28; j_call: TRBJ1-4; cdr3_aa: CASFTGVKSARLEKLFF
v_call: TRBV6-6; j_call: TRBJ2-3; cdr3_aa: CASSPSTDTQYF
v_call: TRBV7-9; j_call: TRBJ2-2; cdr3_aa: CASSSRRANTGELFF
v_call: TRBV5-1; j_call: TRBJ1-5; cdr3_aa: CASSLGDSLHYSNQPQHF
v_call: TRBV27; j_call: TRBJ1-5; cdr3_aa: CASSRDSYQPQHF
v_call: TRBV19; j_call: TRBJ2-2; cdr3_aa: CASSIGAQGAGGELFF
v_call: TRBV5-1; j_call: TRBJ2-3; cdr3_aa: CAGRTGGEEDTQYF
v_call: TRBV6-5; j_call: TRBJ1-6; cdr3_aa: CASSPSRDSSVPLHF
v_call: TRBV9; j_call: TRBJ2-3; cdr3_aa: CASSRGGSTDTQYF
v_call: TRBV27; j_call: TRBJ2-6; cdr3_aa: CASSLLGGSGANVLTF